This T cell receptor (beta chain) was documented in a study of blood T cell repertoires in COVID-19. Looking at the study overall: Sites in the United States, Italy and Spain provided acute and convalescent COVID-19 samples. The cDNA or gDNA used as material had been derived from T cells, B-cell-depleted T cells, or PBMCs.

This clone was seen only once. Trimming took off 8 bases at V and 2 bases at J, with 18 bases between the two ends. The germline V gene has CDR1 LNHNV and CDR2 YYDKDF (reference sequence). The CDR3 runs to 16 residues. Using immunoSEQ multiplex PCR, the repertoire was profiled, and TCRdb retains in-frame clones only, with some absent. The table records roughly 160,000 clones, around 84% of them present only once. The TCR originated in a man in his sixties with COVID-19, enrolled during active disease. V usage is TRBV15 and J usage is TRBJ1-4, with D hard to call. Sequenced: peripheral blood. CDR3 sequence reads: CATEDKRAATNEKLFF. In DNA, the CDR3 is TGTGCCACCGAGGATAAGCGGGCGGCGACTAATGAAAAACTGTTTTTT. The full variable domain, rest sourced from reference TRBV15 and TRBJ1-4, is DAMVIQNPRYQVTQFGKPVTLSCSQTLNHNVMYWYQQKSSQAPKLLFHYYDKDFNNEADTPDNFQSRRPNTSFCFLDIRSPGLGDTAMYLCATEDKRAATNEKLFFGSGTQLSVL.